Each of the 30 T cell receptor beta chains below was sequenced from the same sample in a study of blood T cell repertoires in COVID-19. Profiled with immunoSEQ multiplex PCR; TCRdb holds only in-frame clones, not every one. The sample records tens of thousands of clones, 84% being singletons. The sequenced sample was peripheral blood. The receptors derive from a man between 65 and 85 years old with active COVID-19.

This chain uses TRBV3-1 (or the pseudogene TRBV3-2) with TRBJ1-2; D is perhaps TRBD1 (5 bases). The germline V gene encodes CDR1 LGHDT and CDR2 YNNKEL (reference sequence). The ends were cut back, 2 bases at V and 4 bases at J, with 14 bases in the middle. This CDR3 is 15 amino acids long. The CDR3 reads CASSQSPQGTYGYTF. For the CDR3, the DNA is TGTGCCAGCAGCCAATCTCCCCAGGGAACCTATGGCTACACCTTC.

The chain links TRBV3-1 (or the pseudogene TRBV3-2) to TRBJ2-3; 7 bases map to TRBD1. The CDR3 runs to 14 residues. V shed 1 base and J 3 bases; nucleotides not matched to a gene: 1. Germline V gene data show CDR1 as LGHDT and CDR2 as YNNKEL (reference sequence). CDR3 sequence (DNA): TGTGCCAGCAGCCAAGGACAGGGAACAGATACGCAGTATTTT. Residues: CASSQGQGTDTQYF.

V and J are TRBV5-1 and TRBJ2-2; 13 bases are a match to TRBD2. Germline V CDR1 and CDR2: SGHRS, YFSETQ. The V gene end was trimmed by 0 bases and the J gene end by 4 bases; junction bases not matched to a gene: 0. This CDR3 has 16 residues. CDR3 coding DNA: TGCGCCAGCAGCTTGGGACTAGCGGGGGGCACCGGGGAGCTGTTTTTT. Translated, it gives CASSLGLAGGTGELFF.

The chain is built from TRBV7-2 and TRBJ2-5, with TRBD1 as a possible D gene (7 bases). Germline assignment: CDR1 SGHTA and CDR2 FQGNSA. V gave up 5 bases and J gave up 5 bases, with 18 bases separating them. The CDR3 spans 15 residues. CDR3 bases: TGTGCCAGCAGCGTCGGAGGGCAAGGGGGCGAGACCCAGTACTTC. It translates to CASSVGGQGGETQYF.

V and J are TRBV15 and TRBJ1-2, with 7 bases that match TRBD1. This CDR3 contains 16 residues. The V gene end was trimmed by 1 base and the J gene end by 5 bases; junction bases not matched to a gene: 10. Germline assignment: CDR1 LNHNV and CDR2 YYDKDF (reference sequence). The CDR3 DNA sequence: TGTGCCACCAGCAGAGGCGGTGACAGGGCGTTATATGGCTACACCTTC. The encoded protein is CATSRGGDRALYGYTF.

V is TRBV29-1 and J is TRBJ1-1; a possible D gene is TRBD1 (6 bases). Looked up from germline, CDR1 is SQVTM and CDR2 is ANQGSEA. The V gene lost 4 bases and the J gene lost 0 bases, with 9 bases spanning the gap. This CDR3 comprises 13 residues. CDR3 loop: CSVGDTVNTEAFF. In nucleotides, the CDR3 is TGCAGCGTTGGGGACACAGTGAACACTGAAGCTTTCTTT.

The J gene is TRBJ2-3, the V gene TRBV14; D might be TRBD2 (5 bases). This CDR3 has 16 amino acids. V was shortened by 0 bases and J by 4 bases, with 14 bases between the two germline ends. Germline-derived CDR1 and CDR2 are SGHDN and FVKESK. CDR3 in DNA: TGTGCCAGCAGCCAAGAAAACCCGGGAAGCGCAGATACGCAGTATTTT. It codes for CASSQENPGSADTQYF.

V and J are TRBV18 and TRBJ2-1; TRBD1 aligns across 8 bases. V lost 2 bases to trimming and J lost 8 bases; unmatched junction nucleotides: 8. Germline V gene sequence: CDR1 KGHSH, CDR2 LQKENI. CDR3 length equals 15 residues. The CDR3 spells CASSPAQGVVDEQFF. CDR3 coding DNA: TGTGCCAGCTCACCAGCACAGGGGGTAGTTGATGAGCAGTTCTTC.

In its sample, this clone was seen a few times. The chain joins TRBV7-2 to TRBJ1-6, with D maybe TRBD1 (6 bases). The CDR3 is 15 amino acids. The germline V and J ends were trimmed by 5 bases and 7 bases, with 15 bases remaining between them. CDR1 is SGHTA, CDR2 FQGNSA, per germline. As DNA, the CDR3 is TGTGCCAGCAGCCTACGGCAGGGGTACAATTCACCCCTCCACTTT. It encodes CASSLRQGYNSPLHF. Full variable domain (remainder filled in from reference TRBV7-2 and TRBJ1-6): GAGVSQSPSNKVTEKGKDVELRCDPISGHTALYWYRQSLGQGLEFLIYFQGNSAPDKSGLPSDRFSAERTGGSVSTLTIQRTQQEDSAVYLCASSLRQGYNSPLHFGNGTRLTVT.

The rearrangement uses TRBV19 and TRBJ1-5; perhaps TRBD1 as D (5 bases). Germline V gene data show CDR1 as LNHDA and CDR2 as SQIVND (reference sequence). V lost 6 bases and J 0 bases, leaving 12 bases between the germline ends. The CDR3 totals 15 residues. CDR3: CASRGRGISNQPQHF. In nucleotides, the CDR3 is TGTGCCAGTAGAGGGCGGGGGATTAGCAATCAGCCCCAGCATTTT.

The rearrangement joins TRBV9 to TRBJ2-3; tentative D call: TRBD2 (7 bases). This CDR3 spans 14 amino acids. V was clipped by 6 bases and J by 4 bases, with 15 bases between them. CDR1 and CDR2 (germline): SGDLS, YYNGEE. The CDR3 reads CASKAGAFSDTQYF. As DNA, the CDR3 is TGTGCCAGCAAGGCGGGGGCATTCTCAGATACGCAGTATTTT. Looking up the rest from reference TRBV9 and TRBJ2-3 gives the full variable domain: DSGVTQTPKHLITATGQRVTLRCSPRSGDLSVYWYQQSLDQGLQFLIQYYNGEERAKGNILERFSAQQFPDLHSELNLSSLELGDSALYFCASKAGAFSDTQYFGPGTRLTVL.

This clone is a singleton in its sample. The genes are TRBV28 and TRBJ2-3; 7 nucleotides line up with TRBD2. CDR3 length equals 12 residues. The germline V gene has CDR1 MDHEN and CDR2 SYDVKM. The V and J ends lost 5 bases and 11 bases, in that order; junction bases with no gene match: 7. Here the CDR3 reads CASSPPGLLQYF. CDR3 nucleotide sequence: TGTGCCAGCAGTCCACCGGGACTACTGCAGTATTTT.

This chain uses TRBV28 with TRBJ2-1; unclear D gene. Trimming shortened V by 3 bases and J by 7 bases, and 10 bases separated the two germline ends. The CDR3 is made up of 13 amino acids. The germline V gene encodes CDR1 MDHEN and CDR2 SYDVKM. CDR3 nucleotides: TGTGCCAGCAGTTTCTGGTCGAGTAATGAGCAGTTCTTC. Protein sequence: CASSFWSSNEQFF. The complete variable domain, with remaining parts taken from reference TRBV28 and TRBJ2-1, reads DVKVTQSSRYLVKRTGEKVFLECVQDMDHENMFWYRQDPGLGLRLIYFSYDVKMKEKGDIPEGYSVSREKKERFSLILESASTNQTSMYLCASSFWSSNEQFFGPGTRLTVL.

This sequence joins TRBV11-3 and TRBJ2-1, with D maybe TRBD1 (5 bases). The germline CDR1 and CDR2 sequences are SGHNT and YENEEA. The V end lost 5 bases, the J end lost 5 bases, and 7 bases lay between the germline ends. The CDR3 is 12 amino acids. The CDR3 DNA follows: TGTGCCAGCAGCGGCAGGGACAATGAGCAGTTCTTC. Its protein is CASSGRDNEQFF.

The chain links TRBV28 to TRBJ2-3; possible D gene TRBD1, 6 bases. CDR1 and CDR2 from the germline V gene are MDHEN and SYDVKM. The CDR3 contains 13 residues. V dropped 6 bases and J dropped 5 bases, with 12 bases sitting between them. The CDR3 region is CASSTTGLDTQYF. CDR3 in DNA: TGTGCCAGCAGCACAACAGGGTTAGATACGCAGTATTTT.

The rearrangement links TRBV18 to TRBJ2-6; a weak D match, TRBD1 (6 bases). V dropped 3 bases and J dropped 2 bases, with 17 bases sitting between them. This CDR3 has 18 residues. Looked up from germline, CDR1 is KGHSH and CDR2 is LQKENI. DNA for the CDR3: TGTGCCAGCTCACCGTTGACACAGGGAAAGGCTGGGGCCAACGTCCTGACTTTC. Protein sequence: CASSPLTQGKAGANVLTF.

In its sample, this clone was seen once. CDR3 in DNA: TGTGCCTGGAGCCCCGGGACACCCTACGAGCAGTACTTC. It translates to CAWSPGTPYEQYF. The rearrangement links TRBV30 to TRBJ2-7, with a weak D call TRBD1 (6 bases). The CDR3 loop spans 13 amino acids. From germline, CDR1 is GTSNPN and CDR2 SVGIG (reference sequence). Between the trimmed V and J ends, which lost 3 bases and 2 bases, there was a span of 11 bases.

The chain links TRBV3-1 (or the pseudogene TRBV3-2) to TRBJ1-3; D possibly corresponds to TRBD1 (5 bases). CDR1 is LGHDT and CDR2 is YNNKEL in the germline V gene (reference sequence). The CDR3 consists of 13 residues. The ends were cut back, 5 bases at V and 0 bases at J, with 5 bases in the middle. CDR3 sequence reads: CASSGASGNTIYF. The CDR3 DNA follows: TGTGCCAGCAGCGGGGCCTCTGGAAACACCATATATTTT.

This clone was observed a handful of times. This chain links TRBV28 with TRBJ1-6; perhaps TRBD1 as D (5 bases). The CDR3 spans 16 residues. V was pared by 5 bases and J by 6 bases, with 17 bases between. Per the germline V gene, CDR1 is MDHEN and CDR2 is SYDVKM. The CDR3 DNA follows: TGTGCCAGCAGTCTGACAGCCAACTTGTTTAATTCACCCCTCCACTTT. Amino acids: CASSLTANLFNSPLHF.

This rearrangement joins TRBV4-1 to TRBJ1-2; unclear D gene. The CDR3 loop spans 13 amino acids. CDR1 MGHRA and CDR2 YSYEKL come from the germline V gene. V was shortened by 2 bases and J by 7 bases, with 11 bases between the two germline ends. The CDR3 DNA reads as TGCGCCAGCAGCCAACACTCCCCGAGTGGCTACACCTTC. Translated: CASSQHSPSGYTF.

V is TRBV5-1 and J is TRBJ2-2; tentative D call: TRBD2 (5 bases). Trimming left V 0 bases short and J 6 bases short, with 15 bases between. Germline CDR1 and CDR2: SGHRS and YFSETQ. CDR3 length: 16 residues. CDR3 sequence reads: CASSLGEGSGAGELFF. The DNA of the CDR3 is TGCGCCAGCAGCTTGGGCGAAGGGAGTGGAGCCGGGGAGCTGTTTTTT.

The chain couples TRBV12-3 or TRBV12-4 to TRBJ1-3; perhaps TRBD1 as D (6 bases). Trimming took 3 bases from V and 4 from J, leaving 7 bases between them. The CDR3 sequence is 13 residues long. For the CDR3, the DNA is TGTGCCAGCAGTTTTGACAGGGGAAACACCATATATTTT. Protein sequence: CASSFDRGNTIYF.

CDR3 loop: CASSLKIATNEKLFF. The DNA of the CDR3 is TGTGCCAGCAGCTTAAAGATAGCAACTAATGAAAAACTGTTTTTT. The chain links TRBV7-2 to TRBJ1-4; D remains ambiguous. Trimming took off 2 bases at V and 0 bases at J, with 7 bases between the two ends. The V gene's germline CDR1 is SGHTA and CDR2 FQGNSA. CDR3 length: 15 amino acids.

The chain is built from TRBV5-1 and TRBJ2-2; D is possibly TRBD1 (5 bases). Germline V gene lookup returns CDR1 SGHRS and CDR2 YFSETQ. The CDR3 extends over 16 amino acids. V was clipped by 0 bases and J by 2 bases, with 11 bases between them. In DNA form, the CDR3 reads TGCGCCAGCAGCTTGGATGGGGCGCGAAACACCGGGGAGCTGTTTTTT. It specifies CASSLDGARNTGELFF.

The chain uses TRBV10-1 and TRBJ2-2; D unclear. The V end was cut by 0 bases, the J end by 6 bases, with 5 bases between. Germline CDR1 and CDR2: WNHNN and SYGVQD (reference sequence). The CDR3 runs 13 residues. CDR3 residues: CASSESFPGELFF. The CDR3 DNA reads as TGCGCCAGCAGTGAGTCCTTTCCCGGGGAGCTGTTTTTT.

The chain couples TRBV6-5 to TRBJ2-1; 12 nucleotides align to TRBD2. The CDR3 extends over 16 amino acids. V shed 0 bases and J 9 bases; nucleotides not matched to a gene: 6. The germline CDR1 and CDR2 sequences are MNHEY and SVGAGI. The CDR3 DNA reads as TGTGCCAGCAGTTACTCGCGGCTAGCGGGGGGGCGTGAGCAGTTCTTC. This translates into CASSYSRLAGGREQFF.

This chain uses TRBV7-9 with TRBJ1-1; D is unclear. This CDR3 is 13 amino acids long. V dropped 3 bases and J dropped 4 bases, with 9 bases sitting between them. CDR1 is SEHNR, CDR2 FQNEAQ, per germline (reference sequence). The chain's CDR3 is CASSFTAITEAFF. Written as DNA, the CDR3 is TGTGCCAGCAGCTTTACTGCGATCACTGAAGCTTTCTTT. Full variable domain (missing parts from reference TRBV7-9 and TRBJ1-1): DTGVSQNPRHKITKRGQNVTFRCDPISEHNRLYWYRQTLGQGPEFLTYFQNEAQLEKSRLLSDRFSAERPKGSFSTLEIQRTEQGDSAMYLCASSFTAITEAFFGQGTRLTVV.

This clone was picked up one time. The chain uses TRBV11-3 and TRBJ2-7; D unclear. Trimming removed 1 base at V and 0 bases at J, with 10 bases between. This CDR3 contains 15 residues. The V gene's germline CDR1 is SGHNT and CDR2 YENEEA. The CDR3 spells CASSLATHTSYEQYF. The CDR3 DNA reads as TGTGCCAGCAGCTTAGCCACACACACCTCCTACGAGCAGTACTTC.

This sequence joins TRBV14 and TRBJ2-7; D is perhaps TRBD2 (5 bases). This CDR3 has 13 residues. The V gene's germline CDR1 is SGHDN and CDR2 FVKESK. The V end lost 1 base, the J end lost 12 bases, and 16 bases lay between the germline ends. The CDR3 reads CASSQVLGSQRYF. The CDR3 DNA reads as TGTGCCAGCAGCCAAGTTCTGGGGAGCCAGAGGTACTTC.

This chain joins TRBV7-6 and TRBJ2-1; tentatively, D is TRBD2 (5 bases). The CDR3 covers 13 residues. Trimming pared 4 bases from V and 7 bases from J, leaving 11 bases between. Germline loops: CDR1 SGHVS, CDR2 FNYEAQ. CDR3 region: CASSSISGNEQFF. CDR3 nucleotide sequence: TGTGCCAGCAGCTCCATATCGGGAAATGAGCAGTTCTTC.